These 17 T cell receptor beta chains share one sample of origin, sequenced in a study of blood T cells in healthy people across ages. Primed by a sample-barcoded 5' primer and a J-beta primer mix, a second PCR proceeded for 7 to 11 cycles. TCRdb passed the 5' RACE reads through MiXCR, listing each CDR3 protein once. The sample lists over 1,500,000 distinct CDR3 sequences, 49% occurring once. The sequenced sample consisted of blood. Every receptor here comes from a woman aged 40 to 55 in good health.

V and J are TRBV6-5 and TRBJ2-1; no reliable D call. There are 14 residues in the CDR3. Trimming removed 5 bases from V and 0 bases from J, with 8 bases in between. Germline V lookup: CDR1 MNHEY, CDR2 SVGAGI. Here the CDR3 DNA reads TGTGCCAGCAGTATAGGTTACTCCTACAATGAGCAGTTCTTC. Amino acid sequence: CASSIGYSYNEQFF.

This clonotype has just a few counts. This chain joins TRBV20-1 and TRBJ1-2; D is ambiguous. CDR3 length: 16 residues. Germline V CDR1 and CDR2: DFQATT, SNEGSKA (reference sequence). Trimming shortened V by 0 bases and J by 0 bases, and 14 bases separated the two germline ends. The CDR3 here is CSARDISDVANYGYTF. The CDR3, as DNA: TGCAGTGCTAGAGATATATCTGACGTAGCTAACTATGGCTACACCTTC.

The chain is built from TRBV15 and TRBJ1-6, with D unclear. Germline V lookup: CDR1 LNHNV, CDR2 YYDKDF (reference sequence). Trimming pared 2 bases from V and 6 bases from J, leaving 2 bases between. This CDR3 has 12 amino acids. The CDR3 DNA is TGTGCCACCAGCAGATCTAATTCACCCCTCCACTTT. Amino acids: CATSRSNSPLHF.

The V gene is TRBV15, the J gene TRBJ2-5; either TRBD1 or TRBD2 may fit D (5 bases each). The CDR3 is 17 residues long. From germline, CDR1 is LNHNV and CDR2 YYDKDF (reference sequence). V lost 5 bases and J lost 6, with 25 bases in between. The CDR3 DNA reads TGTGCCACCAGCCCAATCGGCCGGAGAGGGGCTATGAAGACCCAGTACTTC. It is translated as CATSPIGRRGAMKTQYF.

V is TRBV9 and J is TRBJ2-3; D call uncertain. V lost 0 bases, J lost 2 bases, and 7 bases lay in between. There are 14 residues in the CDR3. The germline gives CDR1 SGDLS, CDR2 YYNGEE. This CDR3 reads CASSVEVSTDTQYF. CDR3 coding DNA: TGTGCCAGCAGCGTAGAGGTATCCACAGATACGCAGTATTTT.

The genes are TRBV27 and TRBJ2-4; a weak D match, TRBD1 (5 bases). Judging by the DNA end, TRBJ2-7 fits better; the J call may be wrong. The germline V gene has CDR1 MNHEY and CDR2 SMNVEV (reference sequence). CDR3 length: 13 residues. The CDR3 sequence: CASSSSGFYEQYF. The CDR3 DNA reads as TGTGCCAGCAGTTCATCAGGGTTCTACGAGCAGTACTTC.

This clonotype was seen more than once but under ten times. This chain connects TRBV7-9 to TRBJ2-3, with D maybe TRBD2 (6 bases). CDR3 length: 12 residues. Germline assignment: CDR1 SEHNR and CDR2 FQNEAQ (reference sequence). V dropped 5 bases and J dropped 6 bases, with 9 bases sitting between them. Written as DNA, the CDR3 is TGTGCCAGCAGCGCGGGACCGGATACGCAGTATTTT. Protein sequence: CASSAGPDTQYF.

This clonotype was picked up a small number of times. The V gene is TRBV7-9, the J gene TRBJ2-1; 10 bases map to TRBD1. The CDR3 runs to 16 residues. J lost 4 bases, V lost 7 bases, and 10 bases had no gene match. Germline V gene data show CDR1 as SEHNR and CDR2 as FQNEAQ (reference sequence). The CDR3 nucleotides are TGTGCCAGCAAAACCTACCAGGACAGGGGGTACAATGAGCAGTTCTTC. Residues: CASKTYQDRGYNEQFF.

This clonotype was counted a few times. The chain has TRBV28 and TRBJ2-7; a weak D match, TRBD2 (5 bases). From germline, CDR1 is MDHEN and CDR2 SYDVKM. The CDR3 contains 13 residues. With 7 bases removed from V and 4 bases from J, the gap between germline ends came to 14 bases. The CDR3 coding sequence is TGTGCCAGCACCCCGGGGTCAGCTTACGAGCAGTACTTC. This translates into CASTPGSAYEQYF.

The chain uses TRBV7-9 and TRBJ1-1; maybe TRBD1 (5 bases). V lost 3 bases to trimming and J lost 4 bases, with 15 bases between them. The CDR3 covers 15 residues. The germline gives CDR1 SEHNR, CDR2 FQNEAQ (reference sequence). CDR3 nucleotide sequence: TGTGCCAGCAGCTTGAGCTGGGGGGAGATCACTGAAGCTTTCTTT. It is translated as CASSLSWGEITEAFF.

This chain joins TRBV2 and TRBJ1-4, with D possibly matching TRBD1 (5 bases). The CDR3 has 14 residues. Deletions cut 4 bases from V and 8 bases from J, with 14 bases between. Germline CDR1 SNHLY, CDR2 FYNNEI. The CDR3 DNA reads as TGTGCCAGCAGTGCGCCAGGGACTAGCGAAAAACTGTTTTTT. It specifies CASSAPGTSEKLFF. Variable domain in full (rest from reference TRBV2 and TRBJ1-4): EPEVTQTPSHQVTQMGQEVILRCVPISNHLYFYWYRQILGQKVEFLVSFYNNEISEKSEIFDDQFSVERPDGSNFTLKIRSTKLEDSAMYFCASSAPGTSEKLFFGSGTQLSVL.

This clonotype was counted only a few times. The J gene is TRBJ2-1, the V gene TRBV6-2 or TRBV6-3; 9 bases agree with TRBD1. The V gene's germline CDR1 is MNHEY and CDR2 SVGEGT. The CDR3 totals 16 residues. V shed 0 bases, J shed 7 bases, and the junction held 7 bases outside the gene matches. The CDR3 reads CASSYSIETGGNEQFF. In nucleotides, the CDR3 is TGTGCCAGCAGTTACTCGATAGAGACAGGGGGAAATGAGCAGTTCTTC.

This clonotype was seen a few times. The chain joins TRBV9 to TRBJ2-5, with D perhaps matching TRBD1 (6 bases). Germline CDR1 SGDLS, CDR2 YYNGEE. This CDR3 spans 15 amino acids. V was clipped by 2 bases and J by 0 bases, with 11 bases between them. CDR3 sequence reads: CASSVPGQYQETQYF. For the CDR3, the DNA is TGTGCCAGCAGCGTTCCAGGACAGTACCAAGAGACCCAGTACTTC. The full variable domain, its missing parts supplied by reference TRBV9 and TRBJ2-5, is DSGVTQTPKHLITATGQRVTLRCSPRSGDLSVYWYQQSLDQGLQFLIQYYNGEERAKGNILERFSAQQFPDLHSELNLSSLELGDSALYFCASSVPGQYQETQYFGPGTRLLVL.

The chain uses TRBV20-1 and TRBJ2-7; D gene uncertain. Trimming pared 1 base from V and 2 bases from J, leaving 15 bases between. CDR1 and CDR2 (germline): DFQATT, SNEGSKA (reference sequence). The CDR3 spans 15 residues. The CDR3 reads CSARVLGRVTYEQYF. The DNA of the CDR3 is TGCAGTGCTAGAGTTCTGGGAAGAGTAACCTACGAGCAGTACTTC.

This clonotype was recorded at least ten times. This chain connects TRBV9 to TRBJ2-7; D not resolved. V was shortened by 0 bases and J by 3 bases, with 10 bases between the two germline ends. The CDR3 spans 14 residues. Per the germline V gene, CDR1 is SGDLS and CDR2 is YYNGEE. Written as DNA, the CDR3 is TGTGCCAGCAGCGTAGGAGGTATTAACTACGAGCAGTACTTC. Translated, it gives CASSVGGINYEQYF.

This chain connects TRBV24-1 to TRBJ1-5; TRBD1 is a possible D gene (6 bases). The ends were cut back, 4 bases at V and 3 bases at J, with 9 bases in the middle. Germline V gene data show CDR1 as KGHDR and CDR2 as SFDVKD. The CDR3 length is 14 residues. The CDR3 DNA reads TGTGCCACCAGTGAGGGACAAATCAATCAGCCCCAGCATTTT. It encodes CATSEGQINQPQHF.

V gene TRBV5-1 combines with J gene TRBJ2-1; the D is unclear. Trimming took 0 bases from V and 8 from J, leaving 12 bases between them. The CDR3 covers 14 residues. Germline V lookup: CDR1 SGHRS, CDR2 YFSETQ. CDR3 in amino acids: CASSLARPTDEQFF. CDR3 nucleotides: TGCGCCAGCAGCTTGGCCAGGCCTACTGATGAGCAGTTCTTC.